The next 14 T cell receptor beta chains were all read from a single sample in a study of shared clonotypes between healthy human individuals. Naive CD8 isolation took CD45RO-negative cells positively selected for CCR7 and excluded terminally differentiated effector memory CD45RA+ cells. TCRdb's table, derived via immunoSEQ multiplex PCR, lists solely in-frame clones and lacks some. The sample contains around 560,000 clones, roughly 95% of which appear only once. The sequenced material came from naive CD8+ T cells sorted from blood. Receptor source: a woman in her 30s in good health.

The chain links TRBV27 to TRBJ2-5, with 10 bases identical to TRBD2. V was pared by 3 bases and J by 3 bases, with 4 bases of the junction left unmatched. CDR1 is MNHEY and CDR2 is SMNVEV in the germline V gene (reference sequence). The CDR3 runs to 15 residues. The CDR3 region is CASSFWTSGEETQYF. The DNA for the CDR3 is TGTGCCAGCAGTTTCTGGACTAGCGGAGAAGAGACCCAGTACTTC.

The rearrangement links TRBV5-1 to TRBJ1-1; perhaps TRBD1 as D (5 bases). Germline V gene lookup returns CDR1 SGHRS and CDR2 YFSETQ. The CDR3 spans 15 residues. The V end lost 0 bases, the J end lost 1 base, and 10 bases lay between the germline ends. CDR3 in amino acids: CASSLGGPRNTEAFF. The CDR3 DNA sequence: TGCGCCAGCAGCTTGGGGGGACCTAGGAACACTGAAGCTTTCTTT.

The chain carries TRBV28 and TRBJ2-5, with 11 bases fitting TRBD2. Germline CDR1 is MDHEN and CDR2 is SYDVKM. The CDR3 length is 15 residues. With 10 bases clipped from V and 5 bases from J, the junction kept 12 bases outside the gene matches. The CDR3 region is CATRLAGLLGETQYF. The DNA of the CDR3 is TGTGCCACGAGACTAGCGGGACTGTTGGGGGAGACCCAGTACTTC.

V is TRBV30 and J is TRBJ2-7, with a possible D match to TRBD2 (6 bases). Germline V gene data show CDR1 as GTSNPN and CDR2 as SVGIG (reference sequence). Trimming removed 0 bases from V and 3 bases from J, with 18 bases in between. The CDR3 extends over 16 amino acids. The CDR3 is CAWSVFAAGINYEQYF. Here the CDR3 DNA reads TGTGCCTGGAGTGTATTTGCGGCGGGAATAAACTACGAGCAGTACTTC.

This chain joins TRBV13 and TRBJ2-1; 9 nucleotides match TRBD2. CDR3 size: 15 residues. Germline V gives CDR1 PRHDT, CDR2 FYEKMQ (reference sequence). V lost 5 bases and J lost 3; bases outside the gene matches: 5. The chain's CDR3 is CASSPRLADYNEQFF. CDR3 DNA: TGTGCCAGCAGCCCGAGACTAGCGGACTACAATGAGCAGTTCTTC.

This chain connects TRBV7-2 to TRBJ2-3; no firm D call. Between the trimmed V and J ends, which lost 5 bases and 1 base, there was a span of 16 bases. Germline V lookup: CDR1 SGHTA, CDR2 FQGNSA. This CDR3 has 16 amino acids. DNA for the CDR3: TGTGCCAGCAGCCCCGGGTTCCCTACTGGCACAGATACGCAGTATTTT. It translates to CASSPGFPTGTDTQYF. The full variable domain, its missing parts supplied by reference TRBV7-2 and TRBJ2-3, is GAGVSQSPSNKVTEKGKDVELRCDPISGHTALYWYRQSLGQGLEFLIYFQGNSAPDKSGLPSDRFSAERTGGSVSTLTIQRTQQEDSAVYLCASSPGFPTGTDTQYFGPGTRLTVL.

This chain uses TRBV4-1 with TRBJ2-1; D perhaps matches TRBD2 (5 bases). Per germline, CDR1 MGHRA and CDR2 YSYEKL. The CDR3 totals 14 residues. V shed 0 bases and J shed 7 bases, with 10 bases lying between them. The CDR3 region is CASSQEVGVNEQFF. In DNA, the CDR3 is TGCGCCAGCAGCCAAGAGGTGGGAGTAAATGAGCAGTTCTTC.

This chain connects TRBV27 to TRBJ1-2; D unresolved. CDR3 length equals 12 residues. The germline CDR1 and CDR2 sequences are MNHEY and SMNVEV (reference sequence). Trimming took off 4 bases at V and 3 bases at J, with 6 bases between the two ends. CDR3 DNA sequence: TGTGCCAGCAGTTCCGGGGACTATGGCTACACCTTC. It specifies CASSSGDYGYTF.

The chain links TRBV27 to TRBJ2-1, with D maybe TRBD1 (5 bases). Between the trimmed V and J ends, which lost 0 bases and 0 bases, there was a span of 12 bases. The V gene's germline CDR1 is MNHEY and CDR2 SMNVEV (reference sequence). CDR3 size: 17 residues. The CDR3 protein is CASSLSRGTGSYNEQFF. In DNA, the CDR3 is TGTGCCAGCAGTTTATCTAGGGGCACCGGCTCCTACAATGAGCAGTTCTTC.

V and J are TRBV5-5 and TRBJ2-7; the D is unclear. Germline loops: CDR1 SGHKS, CDR2 YYEKEE (reference sequence). The V and J ends lost 4 bases and 3 bases respectively, with 17 bases between them. CDR3 length: 15 amino acids. The CDR3 sequence is CASSPDAVWLYEQYF. The CDR3 DNA sequence: TGTGCCAGCAGCCCGGACGCTGTTTGGCTCTACGAGCAGTACTTC.

The CDR3 loop reads CASSTTSADTQYF. CDR3 sequence (DNA): TGTGCCAGCAGCACCACTTCTGCGGATACGCAGTATTTT. V usage is TRBV5-6 and J usage is TRBJ2-3; D ambiguous. The V gene lost 4 bases and the J gene lost 6 bases, with 12 bases spanning the gap. CDR1 SGHDT and CDR2 YYEEEE come from the germline V gene. The CDR3 is 13 residues long.

The chain recombines TRBV7-2 with TRBJ1-2; TRBD1 is a possible D gene (6 bases). Germline lookup yields CDR1 SGHTA and CDR2 FQGNSA. Trimming took 4 bases from V and 4 from J, leaving 13 bases between them. The CDR3 sequence is 14 residues long. CDR3 bases: TGTGCCAGCAGCTCATTCCGGGGGCCCTATGGCTACACCTTC. Translating gives CASSSFRGPYGYTF. Variable domain in full (rest from reference TRBV7-2 and TRBJ1-2): GAGVSQSPSNKVTEKGKDVELRCDPISGHTALYWYRQSLGQGLEFLIYFQGNSAPDKSGLPSDRFSAERTGGSVSTLTIQRTQQEDSAVYLCASSSFRGPYGYTFGSGTRLTVV.

Here the CDR3 reads CASADVGRGGYTF. The CDR3 coding sequence is TGTGCCAGCGCGGATGTGGGGCGAGGTGGCTACACCTTC. This sequence joins TRBV6-5 and TRBJ1-2; weak D call: TRBD1 (5 bases). Germline CDR1 reads MNHEY; CDR2 reads SVGAGI. V was clipped by 8 bases and J by 7 bases, with 17 bases between them. The CDR3 spans 13 residues.

This chain joins TRBV4-1 and TRBJ1-4, with TRBD1 matching over 8 bases. CDR1 is MGHRA, CDR2 YSYEKL, per germline. The CDR3 contains 18 residues. J was trimmed by 1 base and V by 2 bases; bases with no gene match: 9. This CDR3 reads CASSQRTGLSGTNEKLFF. The CDR3 nucleotides read TGCGCCAGCAGCCAAAGGACAGGGCTGTCAGGAACTAATGAAAAACTGTTTTTT.